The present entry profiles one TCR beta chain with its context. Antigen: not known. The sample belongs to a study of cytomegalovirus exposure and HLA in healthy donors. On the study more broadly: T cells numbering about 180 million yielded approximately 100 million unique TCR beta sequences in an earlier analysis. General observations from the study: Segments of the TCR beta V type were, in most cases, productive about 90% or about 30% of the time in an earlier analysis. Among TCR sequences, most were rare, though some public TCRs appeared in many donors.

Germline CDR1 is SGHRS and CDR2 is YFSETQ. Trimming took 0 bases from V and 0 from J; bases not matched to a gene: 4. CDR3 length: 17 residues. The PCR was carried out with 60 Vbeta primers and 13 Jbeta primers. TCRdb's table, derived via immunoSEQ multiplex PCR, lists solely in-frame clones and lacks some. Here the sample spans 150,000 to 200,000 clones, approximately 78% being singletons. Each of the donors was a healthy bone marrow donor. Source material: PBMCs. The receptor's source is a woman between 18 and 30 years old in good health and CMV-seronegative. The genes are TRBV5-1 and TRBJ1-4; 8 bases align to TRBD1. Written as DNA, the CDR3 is TGCGCCAGCAGCTTGGGGGGGACAGGATCAACTAATGAAAAACTGTTTTTT. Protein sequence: CASSLGGTGSTNEKLFF.